This TCR beta chain comes out of a study of blood T cell repertoires in COVID-19. Study details: Italy, Spain and the United States were the sources of the convalescent and acute COVID-19 samples. In each case, the material was cDNA or gDNA derived from T cells, B-cell-depleted T cells, or PBMCs.

This table comes from immunoSEQ multiplex PCR, and its TCRdb copy is limited to in-frame clones, with some not included. Of more than 85,000 clones listed, roughly 80% are singletons. The CDR3 spans 16 residues. The V end was cut by 2 bases, the J end by 0 bases, with 13 bases between. Per germline, CDR1 MNHNS and CDR2 SASEGT. The sequence derives from a human donor in a cohort sampled during active COVID-19. Sequencing was done on a sample of peripheral blood. The chain carries TRBV6-1 and TRBJ1-1; tentative D call: TRBD1 (6 bases). The CDR3 bases are TGTGCCAGCAGTGAACCAGCCCAGGGGATGAACACTGAAGCTTTCTTT. Translated, it gives CASSEPAQGMNTEAFF.